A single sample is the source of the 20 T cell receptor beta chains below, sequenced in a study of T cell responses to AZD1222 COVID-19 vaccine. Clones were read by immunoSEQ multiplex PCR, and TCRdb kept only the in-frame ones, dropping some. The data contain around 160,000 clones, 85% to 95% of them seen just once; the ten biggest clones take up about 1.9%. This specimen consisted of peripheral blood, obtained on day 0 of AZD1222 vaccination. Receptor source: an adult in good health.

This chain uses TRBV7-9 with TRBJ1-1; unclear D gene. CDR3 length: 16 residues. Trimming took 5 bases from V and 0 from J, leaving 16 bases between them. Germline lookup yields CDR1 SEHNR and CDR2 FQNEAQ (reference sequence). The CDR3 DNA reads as TGTGCCAGCAGCCGCCAGGCTGGCGGGATGAACACTGAAGCTTTCTTT. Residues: CASSRQAGGMNTEAFF.

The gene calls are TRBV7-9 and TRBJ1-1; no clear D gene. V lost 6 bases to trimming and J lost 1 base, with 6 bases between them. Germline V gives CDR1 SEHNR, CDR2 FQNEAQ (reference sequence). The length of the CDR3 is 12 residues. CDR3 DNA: TGTGCCAGCAGTAAGGGGAACACTGAAGCTTTCTTT. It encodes CASSKGNTEAFF. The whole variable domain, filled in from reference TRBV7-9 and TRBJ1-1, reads DTGVSQNPRHKITKRGQNVTFRCDPISEHNRLYWYRQTLGQGPEFLTYFQNEAQLEKSRLLSDRFSAERPKGSFSTLEIQRTEQGDSAMYLCASSKGNTEAFFGQGTRLTVV.

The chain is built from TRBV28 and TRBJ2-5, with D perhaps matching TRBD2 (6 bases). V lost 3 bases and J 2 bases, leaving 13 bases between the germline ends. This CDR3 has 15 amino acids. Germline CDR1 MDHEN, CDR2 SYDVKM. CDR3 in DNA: TGTGCCAGCAGTTTCTCTAGCGCTGGTCAAGAGACCCAGTACTTC. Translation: CASSFSSAGQETQYF. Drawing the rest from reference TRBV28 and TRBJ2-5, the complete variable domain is DVKVTQSSRYLVKRTGEKVFLECVQDMDHENMFWYRQDPGLGLRLIYFSYDVKMKEKGDIPEGYSVSREKKERFSLILESASTNQTSMYLCASSFSSAGQETQYFGPGTRLLVL.

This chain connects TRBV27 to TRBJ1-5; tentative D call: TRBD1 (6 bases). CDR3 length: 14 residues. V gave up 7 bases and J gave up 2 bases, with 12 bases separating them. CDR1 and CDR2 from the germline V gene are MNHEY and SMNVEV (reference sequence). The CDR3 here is CASKGGSGNQPQHF. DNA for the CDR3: TGTGCCAGCAAAGGGGGGTCGGGCAATCAGCCCCAGCATTTT.

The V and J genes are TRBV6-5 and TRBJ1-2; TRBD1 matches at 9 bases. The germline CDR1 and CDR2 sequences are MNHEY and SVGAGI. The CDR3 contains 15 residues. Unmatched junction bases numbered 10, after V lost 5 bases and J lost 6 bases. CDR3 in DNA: TGTGCCAGCAGTCCGGGACAGGGTTGGAAGGATGGCTACACCTTC. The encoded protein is CASSPGQGWKDGYTF.

CDR3 protein: CASSLGDYHNEQFF. CDR3 bases: TGCGCCAGCAGCTTGGGGGACTACCACAATGAGCAGTTCTTC. The chain is built from TRBV5-1 and TRBJ2-1; 7 positions match TRBD2. V was pared by 0 bases and J by 5 bases, with 2 bases of the junction left unmatched. The CDR3 has 14 amino acids. The germline CDR1 and CDR2 sequences are SGHRS and YFSETQ.

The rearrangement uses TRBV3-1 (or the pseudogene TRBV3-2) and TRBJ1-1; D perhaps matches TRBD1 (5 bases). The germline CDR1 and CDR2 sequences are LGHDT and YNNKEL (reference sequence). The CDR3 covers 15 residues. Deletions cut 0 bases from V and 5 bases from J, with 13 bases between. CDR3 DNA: TGTGCCAGCAGCCAAGACTTTACTGGGGGTACTGAAGCTTTCTTT. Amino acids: CASSQDFTGGTEAFF.

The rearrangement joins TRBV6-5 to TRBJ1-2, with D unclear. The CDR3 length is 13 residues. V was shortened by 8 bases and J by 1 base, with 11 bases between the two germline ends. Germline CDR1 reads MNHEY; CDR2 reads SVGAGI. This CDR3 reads CASALTDNYGYTF. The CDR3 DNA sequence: TGTGCCAGCGCCCTAACAGATAACTATGGCTACACCTTC.

CDR3 bases: TGTGCCAGCTCACCAGCAAAGGTAGGCACTGAAGCTTTCTTT. This encodes CASSPAKVGTEAFF. V usage is TRBV18 and J usage is TRBJ1-1; D is undetermined. The ends were cut back, 2 bases at V and 4 bases at J, with 11 bases in the middle. Per germline, CDR1 KGHSH and CDR2 LQKENI. This CDR3 spans 14 amino acids.

The CDR3 DNA sequence: TGTGCCAGCAGCTCCCGGGACAGACGGCTTCCTGGGACCTACGAGCAGTACTTC. Amino acids: CASSSRDRRLPGTYEQYF. The chain couples TRBV5-6 to TRBJ2-7; 7 bases map to TRBD1. Germline CDR1 and CDR2: SGHDT and YYEEEE. The trim removed 3 bases at V and 2 bases at J, leaving 17 bases unmatched. This CDR3 contains 18 residues.

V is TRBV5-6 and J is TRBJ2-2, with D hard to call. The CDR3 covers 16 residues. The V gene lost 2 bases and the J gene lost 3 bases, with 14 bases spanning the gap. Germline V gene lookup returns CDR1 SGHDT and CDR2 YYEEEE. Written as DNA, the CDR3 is TGTGCCAGCAGCTTACCAGGCAAAGGGTACACCGGGGAGCTGTTTTTT. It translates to CASSLPGKGYTGELFF.

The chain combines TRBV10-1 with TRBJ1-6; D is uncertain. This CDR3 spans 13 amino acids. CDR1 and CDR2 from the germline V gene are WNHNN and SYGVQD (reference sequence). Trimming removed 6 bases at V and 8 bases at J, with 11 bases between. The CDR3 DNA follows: TGCGCCAGCAGCCCCGGAGTACATTCACCCCTCCACTTT. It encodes CASSPGVHSPLHF.

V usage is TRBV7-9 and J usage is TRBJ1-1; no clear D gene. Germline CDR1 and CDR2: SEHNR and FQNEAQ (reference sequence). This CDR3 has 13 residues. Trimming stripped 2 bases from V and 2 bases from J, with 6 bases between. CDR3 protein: CASSLTGNTEAFF. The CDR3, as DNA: TGTGCCAGCAGCTTAACGGGTAACACTGAAGCTTTCTTT. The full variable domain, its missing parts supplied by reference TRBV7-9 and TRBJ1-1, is DTGVSQNPRHKITKRGQNVTFRCDPISEHNRLYWYRQTLGQGPEFLTYFQNEAQLEKSRLLSDRFSAERPKGSFSTLEIQRTEQGDSAMYLCASSLTGNTEAFFGQGTRLTVV.

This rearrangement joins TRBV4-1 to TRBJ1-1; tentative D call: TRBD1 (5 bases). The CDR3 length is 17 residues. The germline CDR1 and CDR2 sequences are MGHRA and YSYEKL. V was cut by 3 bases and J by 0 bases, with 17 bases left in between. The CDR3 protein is CASSHLTERAMNTEAFF. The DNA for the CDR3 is TGCGCCAGCAGCCACTTGACAGAGAGAGCAATGAACACTGAAGCTTTCTTT.

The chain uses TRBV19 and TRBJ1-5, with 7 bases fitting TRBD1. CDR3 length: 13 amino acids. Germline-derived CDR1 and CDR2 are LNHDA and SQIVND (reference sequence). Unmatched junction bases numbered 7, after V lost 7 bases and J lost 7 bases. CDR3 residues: CASTGTVGQPQHF. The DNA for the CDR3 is TGTGCCAGTACCGGGACAGTGGGCCAGCCCCAGCATTTT. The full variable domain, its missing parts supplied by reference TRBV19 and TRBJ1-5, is DGGITQSPKYLFRKEGQNVTLSCEQNLNHDAMYWYRQDPGQGLRLIYYSQIVNDFQKGDIAEGYSVSREKKESFPLTVTSAQKNPTAFYLCASTGTVGQPQHFGDGTRLSIL.

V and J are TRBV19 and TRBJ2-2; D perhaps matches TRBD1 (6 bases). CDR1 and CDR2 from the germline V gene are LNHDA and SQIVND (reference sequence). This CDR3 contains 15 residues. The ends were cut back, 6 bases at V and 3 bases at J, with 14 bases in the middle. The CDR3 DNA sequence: TGTGCCAGTAGGTTAGACAGGTACGACACCGGGGAGCTGTTTTTT. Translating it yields CASRLDRYDTGELFF.

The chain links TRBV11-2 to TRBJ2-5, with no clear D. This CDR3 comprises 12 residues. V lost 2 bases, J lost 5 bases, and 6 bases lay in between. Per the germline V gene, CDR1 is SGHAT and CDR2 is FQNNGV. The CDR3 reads CASSLFGETQYF. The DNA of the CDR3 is TGTGCCAGCAGCTTATTCGGGGAGACCCAGTACTTC.

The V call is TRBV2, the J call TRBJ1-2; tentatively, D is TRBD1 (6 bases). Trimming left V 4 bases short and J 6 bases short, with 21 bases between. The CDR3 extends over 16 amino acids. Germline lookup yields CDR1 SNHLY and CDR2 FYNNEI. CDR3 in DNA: TGTGCCAGCAGTGTAACCGACTACGGGGGGGGCCATGGCTACACCTTC. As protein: CASSVTDYGGGHGYTF.

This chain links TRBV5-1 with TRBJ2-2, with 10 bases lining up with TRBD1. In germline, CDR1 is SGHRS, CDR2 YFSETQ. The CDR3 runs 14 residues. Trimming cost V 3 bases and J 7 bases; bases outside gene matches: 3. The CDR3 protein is CASSWTGGIGELFF. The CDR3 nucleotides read TGCGCCAGCAGCTGGACAGGGGGTATCGGGGAGCTGTTTTTT.

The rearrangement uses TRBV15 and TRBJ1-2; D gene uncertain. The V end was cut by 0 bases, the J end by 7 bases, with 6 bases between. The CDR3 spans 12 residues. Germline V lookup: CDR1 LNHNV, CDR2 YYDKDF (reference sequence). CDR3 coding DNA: TGTGCCACCAGCAGAGAAGGCTTTGGCTACACCTTC. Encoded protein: CATSREGFGYTF.